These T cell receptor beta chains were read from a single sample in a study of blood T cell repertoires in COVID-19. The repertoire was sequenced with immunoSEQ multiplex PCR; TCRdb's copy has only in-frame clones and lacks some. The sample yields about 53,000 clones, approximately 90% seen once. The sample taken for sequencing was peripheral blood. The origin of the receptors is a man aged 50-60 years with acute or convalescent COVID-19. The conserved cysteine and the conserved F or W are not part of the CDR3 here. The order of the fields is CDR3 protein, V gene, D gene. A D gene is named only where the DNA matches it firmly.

ARSLGGGAGVYGYT TRBV5-8 -
ASSISLAYEQY TRBV19 -
ASSDYGPGGLNEQF TRBV6-4 -
ASSYGRRAYNEQF TRBV6-5 -
AINPRGGKADTQY TRBV5-4 TRBD2
ASSLYGEAEAF TRBV12-3/TRBV12-4 -
ASSPRGSVAYNEQF TRBV11-3 -
ASSLTSGVSYEQY TRBV5-4 TRBD2
ASSPPGRNPYEQY TRBV18 -
ASSVVATSGAYEQF TRBV9 TRBD2
ASSYTGGGGEAF TRBV7-9 TRBD1
AISTGGVAHHGYT TRBV10-3 -
ASRTKGADYGYT TRBV7-9 TRBD1
ASSHGGGGTDTQY TRBV7-9 -
ASSPPTGSSGANVLT TRBV18 TRBD1
ASSFAGRVETQY TRBV27 TRBD2
ASASGSSYNEQF TRBV12-5 TRBD2
ASSFDSASGNTIY TRBV11-3 -
ASSRGGGDRGPLH TRBV6-5 TRBD1
ASSLRGQLETQY TRBV5-1 TRBD1
ASSLVSGQGDSPLH TRBV7-2 TRBD1
ASSIKGASTGELF TRBV19 TRBD1
ASSSFTSGGADTQY TRBV11-2 TRBD2
ASSSTPGLAGGPHYNEQF TRBV7-6 TRBD2
ASSLGTTEKLF TRBV12-3/TRBV12-4 -
ASGENHLSGYT TRBV6-5 -
ASSEAASVGTDTQY TRBV10-1 -
ASSPLAERDQY TRBV18 -
ASSPQQGTDQPQH TRBV5-1 -
ASSGGQNSYEQY TRBV10-1 -
ASSFSGTGVGETQY TRBV5-1 TRBD1
ASGDEQGTIQY TRBV4-1 -
ASSSRGTGNVSGANVLT TRBV18 TRBD1
ASSPMSIRGSPLH TRBV2 -
ASSVSSYEQY TRBV11-2 -
ASSLNGYT TRBV25-1 -
ASSFGGNSYNEQF TRBV28 -
ASNIAGGGGTDTQY TRBV4-2 TRBD2
ASSFRNSGANVLT TRBV7-6 -
ASSNETFSGNTIY TRBV18 -
ASSLSSPRSPLH TRBV27 -
ASSIRTSGDRGQETQY TRBV11-3 TRBD2